This entry concerns a single TCR beta chain. The data were taken from a study of blood T cell repertoires in COVID-19. The method was immunoSEQ multiplex PCR; TCRdb's version includes in-frame clones alone and lacks a portion of them. The table records approximately 61,000 clones, 70% to 90% of them present only once. The CDR3 contains 13 residues. The germline gives CDR1 LGHDT, CDR2 YNNKEL (reference sequence). V lost 4 bases to trimming and J lost 5 bases, with 8 bases between them. The receptor's source is a woman older than 75 with active COVID-19. The chain links TRBV3-1 (or the pseudogene TRBV3-2) to TRBJ2-2, with D maybe TRBD1 (5 bases). The sequenced sample consisted of peripheral blood. This CDR3 is CASSPKGTGELFF. CDR3 sequence (DNA): TGTGCCAGCAGCCCGAAGGGGACCGGGGAGCTGTTTTTT.